This T cell receptor (beta chain) was identified in a study of blood T cell repertoires in COVID-19. Whole-study context: Both acute and convalescent COVID-19 samples were obtained from the United States, Italy and Spain. PBMCs, B-cell-depleted T cells, or T cells provided the cDNA or gDNA that made up the material.

In the study's own analysis: It was from reference gene primer amplification that nucleated cell counts were estimated. Measured with immunoSEQ multiplex PCR; TCRdb has only the in-frame clones, and not every one. V, J and clone size reflect that table, while D and trimming were determined from the DNA. This sample carries more than 65,000 clones, around three quarters of them seen once, and the ten largest clones take 25% to 30%. CDR3 length: 15 residues. Germline V gene lookup returns CDR1 MNHEY and CDR2 SMNVEV (reference sequence). Between the trimmed V and J ends, which lost 1 base and 9 bases, there was a span of 13 bases.

Sequenced: peripheral blood. The chain joins TRBV27 to TRBJ1-6; a possible D gene is TRBD1 (5 bases). The receptor was derived from an elderly woman with active or convalescent COVID-19. The CDR3 region is CASSLYAGRVSPLHF. DNA for the CDR3: TGTGCCAGCAGTTTATATGCAGGGAGGGTTTCACCCCTCCACTTT.